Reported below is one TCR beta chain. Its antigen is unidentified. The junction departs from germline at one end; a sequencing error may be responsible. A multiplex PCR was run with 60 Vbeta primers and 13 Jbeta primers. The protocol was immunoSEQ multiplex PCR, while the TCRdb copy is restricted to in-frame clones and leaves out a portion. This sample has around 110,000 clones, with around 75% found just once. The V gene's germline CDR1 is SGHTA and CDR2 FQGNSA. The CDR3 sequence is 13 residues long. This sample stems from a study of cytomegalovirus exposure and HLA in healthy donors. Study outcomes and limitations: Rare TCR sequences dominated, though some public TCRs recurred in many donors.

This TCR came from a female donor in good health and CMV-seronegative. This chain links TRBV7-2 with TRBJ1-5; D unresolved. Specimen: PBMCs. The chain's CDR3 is CASSLAVDQRQHF. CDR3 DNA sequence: TGTGCCAGCAGCTTAGCTGTCGATCAGCGCCAGCATTTT.